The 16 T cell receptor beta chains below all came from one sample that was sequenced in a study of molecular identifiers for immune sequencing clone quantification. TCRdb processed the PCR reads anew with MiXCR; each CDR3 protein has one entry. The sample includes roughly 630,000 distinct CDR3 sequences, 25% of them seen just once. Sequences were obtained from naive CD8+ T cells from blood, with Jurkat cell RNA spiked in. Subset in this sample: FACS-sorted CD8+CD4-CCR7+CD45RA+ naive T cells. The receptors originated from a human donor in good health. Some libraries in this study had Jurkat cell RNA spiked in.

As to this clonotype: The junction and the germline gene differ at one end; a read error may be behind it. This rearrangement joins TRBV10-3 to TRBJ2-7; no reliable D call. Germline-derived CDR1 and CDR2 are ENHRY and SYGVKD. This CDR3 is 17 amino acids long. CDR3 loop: CAISTPNRGASKDEQHF. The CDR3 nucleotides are TGTGCCATCAGCACTCCCAATCGCGGTGCTAGTAAGGACGAGCAGCACTTC.

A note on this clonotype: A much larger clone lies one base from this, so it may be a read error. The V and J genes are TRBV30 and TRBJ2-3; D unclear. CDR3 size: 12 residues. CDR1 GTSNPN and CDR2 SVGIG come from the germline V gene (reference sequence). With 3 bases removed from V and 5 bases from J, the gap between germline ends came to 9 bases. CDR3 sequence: CAWSDNGDTQYF. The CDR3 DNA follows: TGTGCCTGGAGCGATAACGGAGATACGCAGTATTTT.

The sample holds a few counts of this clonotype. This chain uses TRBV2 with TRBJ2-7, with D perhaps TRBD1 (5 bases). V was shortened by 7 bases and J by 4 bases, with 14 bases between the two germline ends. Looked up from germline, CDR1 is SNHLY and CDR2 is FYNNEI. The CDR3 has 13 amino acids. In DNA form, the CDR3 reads TGTGCCAGCACTGAGACAGACTTTTACGAGCAGTACTTC. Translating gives CASTETDFYEQYF.

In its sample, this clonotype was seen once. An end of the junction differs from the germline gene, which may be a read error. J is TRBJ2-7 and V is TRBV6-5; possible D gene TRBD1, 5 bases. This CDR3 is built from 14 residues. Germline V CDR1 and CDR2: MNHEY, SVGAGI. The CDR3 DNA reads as TGTGCCAGCAGACACAGGTCCCCCCTCTACGCGCAGTACTTC. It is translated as CASRHRSPLYAQYF.

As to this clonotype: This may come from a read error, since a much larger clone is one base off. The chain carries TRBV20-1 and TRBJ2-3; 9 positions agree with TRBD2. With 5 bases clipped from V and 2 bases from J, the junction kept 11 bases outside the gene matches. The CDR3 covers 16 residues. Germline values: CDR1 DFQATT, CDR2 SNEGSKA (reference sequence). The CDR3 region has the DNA TGCAGTGCTGGAACCGGCCTAGCGGGGACCACAGATACGCAGTATTTT. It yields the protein CSAGTGLAGTTDTQYF.

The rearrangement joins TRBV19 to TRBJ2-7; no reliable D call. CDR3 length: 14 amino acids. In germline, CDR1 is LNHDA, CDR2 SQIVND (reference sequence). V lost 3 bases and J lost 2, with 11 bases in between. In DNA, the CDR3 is TGTGCCAGTAGTATCTCTTGGGGAACCTACGAGCAGTACTTC. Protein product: CASSISWGTYEQYF.

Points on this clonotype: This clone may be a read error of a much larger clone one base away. The CDR3 nucleotides read TGCAGTGCTATAGGCGGACACCAAGAGCCCCAGTACTTC. This sequence encodes CSAIGGHQEPQYF. The rearrangement uses TRBV20-1 and TRBJ2-5, with D possibly matching TRBD1 (5 bases). The CDR3 has 13 amino acids. Per germline, CDR1 DFQATT and CDR2 SNEGSKA (reference sequence).

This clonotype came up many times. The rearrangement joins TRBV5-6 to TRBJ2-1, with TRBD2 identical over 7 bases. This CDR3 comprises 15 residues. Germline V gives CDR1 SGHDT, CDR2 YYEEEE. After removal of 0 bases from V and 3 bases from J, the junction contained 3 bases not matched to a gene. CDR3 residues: CASSLDPSGYNEQFF. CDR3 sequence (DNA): TGTGCCAGCAGCTTGGATCCTAGCGGCTACAATGAGCAGTTCTTC.

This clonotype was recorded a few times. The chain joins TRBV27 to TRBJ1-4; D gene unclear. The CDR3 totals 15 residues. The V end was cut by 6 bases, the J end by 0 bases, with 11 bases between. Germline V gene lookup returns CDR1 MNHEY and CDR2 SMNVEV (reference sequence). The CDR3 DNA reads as TGTGCCAGCAGCCCAGATTGGGCAACTAATGAAAAACTGTTTTTT. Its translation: CASSPDWATNEKLFF.

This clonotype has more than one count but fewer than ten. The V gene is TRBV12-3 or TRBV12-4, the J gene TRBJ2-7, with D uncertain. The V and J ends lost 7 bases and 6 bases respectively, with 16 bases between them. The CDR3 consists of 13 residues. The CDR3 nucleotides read TGTGCCAGCACCTTGACGGGTCTCGGCGAGCAGTACTTC. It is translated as CASTLTGLGEQYF.

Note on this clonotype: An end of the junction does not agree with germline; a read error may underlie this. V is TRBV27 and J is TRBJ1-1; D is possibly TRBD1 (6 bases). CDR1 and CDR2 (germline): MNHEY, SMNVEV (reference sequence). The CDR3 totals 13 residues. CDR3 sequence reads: CTSSFTGTSEAFF. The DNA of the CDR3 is TGTACCAGCAGTTTTACAGGGACGTCTGAAGCTTTCTTT.

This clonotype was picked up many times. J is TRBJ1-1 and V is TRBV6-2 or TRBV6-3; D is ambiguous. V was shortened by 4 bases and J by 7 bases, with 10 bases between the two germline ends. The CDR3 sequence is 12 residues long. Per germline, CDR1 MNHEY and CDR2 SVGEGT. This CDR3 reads CASSFSLLEAFF. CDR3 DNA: TGTGCCAGCAGTTTTAGTCTTCTTGAAGCTTTCTTT.

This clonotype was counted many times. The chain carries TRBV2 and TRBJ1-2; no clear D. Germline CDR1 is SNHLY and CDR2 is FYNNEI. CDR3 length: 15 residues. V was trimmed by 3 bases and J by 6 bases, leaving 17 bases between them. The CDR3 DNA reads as TGTGCCAGCAGTGATATTGCGAGGGTTAGCGATGGCTACACCTTC. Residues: CASSDIARVSDGYTF. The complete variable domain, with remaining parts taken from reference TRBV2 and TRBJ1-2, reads EPEVTQTPSHQVTQMGQEVILRCVPISNHLYFYWYRQILGQKVEFLVSFYNNEISEKSEIFDDQFSVERPDGSNFTLKIRSTKLEDSAMYFCASSDIARVSDGYTFGSGTRLTVV.

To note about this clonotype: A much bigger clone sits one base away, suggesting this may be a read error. The CDR3 here is CASSRAGTGGEQYF. In DNA form, the CDR3 reads TGCGCCAGCAGCCGAGCCGGGACAGGGGGCGAGCAGTACTTC. The rearrangement links TRBV4-1 to TRBJ2-7; the match to TRBD1 covers 11 bases. V lost 4 bases and J lost 6; bases outside the gene matches: 5. This CDR3 spans 14 amino acids. Germline values: CDR1 MGHRA, CDR2 YSYEKL.

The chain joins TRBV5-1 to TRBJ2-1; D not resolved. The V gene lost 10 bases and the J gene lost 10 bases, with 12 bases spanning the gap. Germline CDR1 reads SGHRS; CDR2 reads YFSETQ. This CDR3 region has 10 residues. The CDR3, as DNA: TGCGCCCCCCGGGTGGGCGAGCAGTTCTTC. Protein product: CAPRVGEQFF.

In DNA form, the CDR3 reads TGTGCCGCGTGGGAGACATCTAATGAAAAACTGTTTTTT. Encoded protein: CAAWETSNEKLFF. The chain recombines TRBV24-1 with TRBJ1-4; D uncertain. Per germline, CDR1 KGHDR and CDR2 SFDVKD. The V end was cut by 12 bases, the J end by 3 bases, with 13 bases between. CDR3 length: 13 amino acids.